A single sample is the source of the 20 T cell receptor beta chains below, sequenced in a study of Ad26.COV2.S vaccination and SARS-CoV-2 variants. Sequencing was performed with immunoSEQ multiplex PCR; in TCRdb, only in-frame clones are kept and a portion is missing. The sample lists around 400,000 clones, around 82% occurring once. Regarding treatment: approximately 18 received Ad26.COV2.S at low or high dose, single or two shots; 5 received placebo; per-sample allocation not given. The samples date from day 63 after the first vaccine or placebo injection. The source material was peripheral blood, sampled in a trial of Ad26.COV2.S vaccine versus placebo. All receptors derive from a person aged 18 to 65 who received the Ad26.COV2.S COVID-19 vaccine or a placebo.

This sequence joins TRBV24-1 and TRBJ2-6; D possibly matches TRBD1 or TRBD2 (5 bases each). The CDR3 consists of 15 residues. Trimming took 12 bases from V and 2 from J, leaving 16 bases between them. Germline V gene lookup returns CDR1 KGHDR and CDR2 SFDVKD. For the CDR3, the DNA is TGTGCCCTACCTAAACGGGGCGCTGGGGCCAACGTCCTGACTTTC. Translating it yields CALPKRGAGANVLTF.

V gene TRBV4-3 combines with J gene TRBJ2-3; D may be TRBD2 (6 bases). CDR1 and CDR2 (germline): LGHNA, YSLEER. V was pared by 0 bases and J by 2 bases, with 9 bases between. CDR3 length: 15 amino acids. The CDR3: CASSQDLLATDTQYF. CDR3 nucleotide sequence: TGCGCCAGCAGCCAAGATCTACTAGCCACAGATACGCAGTATTTT.

CDR3 sequence reads: CASRPQGVPYEQYF. The CDR3 coding sequence is TGTGCCAGCAGGCCCCAAGGCGTCCCCTACGAGCAGTACTTC. J is TRBJ2-7 and V is TRBV2; no reliable D call. V gave up 6 bases and J gave up 2 bases, with 14 bases separating them. Germline V CDR1 and CDR2: SNHLY, FYNNEI. The CDR3 is 14 residues long.

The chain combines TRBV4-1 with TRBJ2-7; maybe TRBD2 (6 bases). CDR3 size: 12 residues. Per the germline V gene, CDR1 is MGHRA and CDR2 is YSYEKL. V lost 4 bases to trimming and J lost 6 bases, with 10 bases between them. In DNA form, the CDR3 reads TGCGCCAGCAGCCCCGGGGGTATCGAGCAGTACTTC. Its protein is CASSPGGIEQYF.

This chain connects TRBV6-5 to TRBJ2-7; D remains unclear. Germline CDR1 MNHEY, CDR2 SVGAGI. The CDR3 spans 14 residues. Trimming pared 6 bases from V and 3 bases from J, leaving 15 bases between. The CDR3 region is CASSQGLTFYEQYF. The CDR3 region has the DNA TGTGCCAGCAGCCAAGGGTTAACCTTCTACGAGCAGTACTTC.

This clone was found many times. The CDR3 sequence is CASSPYMNTEAFF. The CDR3 DNA sequence: TGCGCCAGCAGCCCTTATATGAACACTGAAGCTTTCTTT. The chain combines TRBV5-1 with TRBJ1-1, with D uncertain. CDR1 and CDR2 from the germline V gene are SGHRS and YFSETQ. This CDR3 contains 13 residues. V was trimmed by 4 bases and J by 0 bases, leaving 7 bases between them.

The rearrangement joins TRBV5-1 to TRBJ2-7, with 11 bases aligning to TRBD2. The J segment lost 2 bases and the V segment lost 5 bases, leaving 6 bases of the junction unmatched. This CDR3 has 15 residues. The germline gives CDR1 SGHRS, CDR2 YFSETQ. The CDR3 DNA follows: TGCGCCAGCAGAACCGGGACTAGCGGACCCTACGAGCAGTACTTC. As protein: CASRTGTSGPYEQYF.

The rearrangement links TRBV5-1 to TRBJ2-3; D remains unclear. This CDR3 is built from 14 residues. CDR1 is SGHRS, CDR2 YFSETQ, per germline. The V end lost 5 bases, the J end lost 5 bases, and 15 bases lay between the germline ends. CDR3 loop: CASRSSPLGDTQYF. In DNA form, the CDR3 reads TGCGCCAGCAGGAGCTCCCCGCTTGGAGATACGCAGTATTTT.

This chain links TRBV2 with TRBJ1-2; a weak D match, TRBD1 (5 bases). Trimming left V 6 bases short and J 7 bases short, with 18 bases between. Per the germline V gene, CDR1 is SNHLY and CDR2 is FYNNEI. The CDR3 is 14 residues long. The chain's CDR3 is CASRNPSRVLGYTF. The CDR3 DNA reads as TGTGCCAGCAGGAATCCCTCCAGGGTACTTGGCTACACCTTC. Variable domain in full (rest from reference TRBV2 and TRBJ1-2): EPEVTQTPSHQVTQMGQEVILRCVPISNHLYFYWYRQILGQKVEFLVSFYNNEISEKSEIFDDQFSVERPDGSNFTLKIRSTKLEDSAMYFCASRNPSRVLGYTFGSGTRLTVV.

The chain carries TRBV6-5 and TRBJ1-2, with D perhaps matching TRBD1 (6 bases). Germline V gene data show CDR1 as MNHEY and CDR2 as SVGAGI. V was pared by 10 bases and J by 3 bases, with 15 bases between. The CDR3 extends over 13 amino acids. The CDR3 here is CATNRRGYYGYTF. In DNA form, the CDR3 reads TGTGCCACCAACCGAAGGGGGTACTATGGCTACACCTTC.

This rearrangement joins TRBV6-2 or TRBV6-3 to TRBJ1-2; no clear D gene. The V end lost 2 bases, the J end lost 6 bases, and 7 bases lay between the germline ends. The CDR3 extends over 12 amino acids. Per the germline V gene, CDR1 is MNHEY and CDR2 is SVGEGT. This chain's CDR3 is CASSYLGNGYTF. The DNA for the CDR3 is TGTGCCAGCAGTTACCTAGGGAATGGCTACACCTTC.

This CDR3 reads CASSEARGDSLGKQYF. As DNA, the CDR3 is TGTGCCAGCAGTGAAGCCCGCGGCGACAGCCTTGGGAAGCAGTACTTC. V and J are TRBV6-1 and TRBJ2-7, with D tentatively TRBD1 (5 bases). Trimming took 0 bases from V and 8 from J, leaving 20 bases between them. This CDR3 spans 16 amino acids. Germline-derived CDR1 and CDR2 are MNHNS and SASEGT.

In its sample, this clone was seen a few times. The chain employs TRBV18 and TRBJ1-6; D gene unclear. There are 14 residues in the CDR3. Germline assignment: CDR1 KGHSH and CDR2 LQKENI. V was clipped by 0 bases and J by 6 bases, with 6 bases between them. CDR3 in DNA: TGTGCCAGCTCACCACCAGGGATTAATTCACCCCTCCACTTT. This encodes CASSPPGINSPLHF.

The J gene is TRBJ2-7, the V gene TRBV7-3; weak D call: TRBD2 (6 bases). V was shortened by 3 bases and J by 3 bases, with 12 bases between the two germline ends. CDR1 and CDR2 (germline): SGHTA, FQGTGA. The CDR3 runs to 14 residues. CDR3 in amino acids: CASSFPRRVYEQYF. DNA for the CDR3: TGTGCCAGCAGCTTCCCCCGGAGGGTCTACGAGCAGTACTTC.

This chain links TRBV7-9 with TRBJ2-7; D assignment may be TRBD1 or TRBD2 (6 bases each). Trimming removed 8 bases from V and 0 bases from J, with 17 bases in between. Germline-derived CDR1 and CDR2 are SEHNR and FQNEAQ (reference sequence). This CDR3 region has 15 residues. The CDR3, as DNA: TGTGCCAGCGCAAGGGGGGCCGTCAGCTCCTACGAGCAGTACTTC. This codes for CASARGAVSSYEQYF.

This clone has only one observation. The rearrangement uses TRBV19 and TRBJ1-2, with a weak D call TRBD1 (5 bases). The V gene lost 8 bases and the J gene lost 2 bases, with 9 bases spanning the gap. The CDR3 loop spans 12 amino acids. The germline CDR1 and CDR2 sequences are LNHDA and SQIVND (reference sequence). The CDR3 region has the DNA TGTGCCAGTGAGGACACAAACTATGGCTACACCTTC. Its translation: CASEDTNYGYTF. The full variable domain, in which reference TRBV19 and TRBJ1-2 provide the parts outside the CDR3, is DGGITQSPKYLFRKEGQNVTLSCEQNLNHDAMYWYRQDPGQGLRLIYYSQIVNDFQKGDIAEGYSVSREKKESFPLTVTSAQKNPTAFYLCASEDTNYGYTFGSGTRLTVV.

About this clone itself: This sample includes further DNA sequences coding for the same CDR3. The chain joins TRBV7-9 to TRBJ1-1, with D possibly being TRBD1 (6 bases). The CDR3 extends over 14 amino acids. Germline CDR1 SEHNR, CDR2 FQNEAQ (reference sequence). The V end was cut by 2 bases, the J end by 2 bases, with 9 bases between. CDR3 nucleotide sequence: TGTGCCAGCAGCTTAACGGGGGCCAACACTGAAGCTTTCTTT. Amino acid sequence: CASSLTGANTEAFF.

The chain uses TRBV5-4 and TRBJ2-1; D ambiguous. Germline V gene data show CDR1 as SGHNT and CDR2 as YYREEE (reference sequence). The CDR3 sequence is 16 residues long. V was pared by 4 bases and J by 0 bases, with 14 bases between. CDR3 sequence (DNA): TGTGCCAGCAGCCTGAGGACGCCGAGCTCCTACAATGAGCAGTTCTTC. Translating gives CASSLRTPSSYNEQFF.

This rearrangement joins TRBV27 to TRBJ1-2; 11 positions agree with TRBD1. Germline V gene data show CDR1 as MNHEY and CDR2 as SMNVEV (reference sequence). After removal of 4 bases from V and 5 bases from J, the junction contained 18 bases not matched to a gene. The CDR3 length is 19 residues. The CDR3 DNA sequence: TGTGCCAGCAGTTCTACTCCTCCGGGACAGGGGGAAACATTTTATGGCTACACCTTC. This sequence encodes CASSSTPPGQGETFYGYTF.

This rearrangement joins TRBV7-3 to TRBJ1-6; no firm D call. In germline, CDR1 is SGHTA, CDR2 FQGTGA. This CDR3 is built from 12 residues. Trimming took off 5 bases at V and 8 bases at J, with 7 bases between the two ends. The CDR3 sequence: CASSRADSPLHF. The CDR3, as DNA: TGTGCCAGCAGCCGAGCAGATTCACCCCTCCACTTT.